The clone carrying this T cell receptor (delta chain) was seen at least ten times. Its antigen is undetermined. The protein recorded in TCRdb matches a much larger clone and deviates from this DNA's translation at residue 6, suggesting a read error; the protein here is obtained by translating the DNA. Each sorted gammadelta sample had TRG and TRD chains sequenced. TCRdb re-called the multiplex PCR reads with CATT. Among 45,000 to 50,000 delta-chain clones listed, 1.5% to 2% were seen once. The entry originates in a study of γδ T cells in repeated Plasmodium falciparum infection. Bulk repertoires came from Vgamma9/Vdelta2+ or Vdelta2-negative gammadelta T cells flow-sorted from PBMC. The CDR3 is 20 amino acids. Germline V gene data show CDR1 as GEAIGNYY and CDR2 as EKD. V was cut by 7 bases and J by 0 bases, with 32 bases left in between. Findings and limits, study-wide: In Vdelta2-negative, largely Vdelta1+, gammadelta repertoires, repeated controlled infections appeared to drive clonal selection waves.

Sequenced material: gamma-delta T cells from blood. V usage is TRDV2 and J usage is TRDJ1, with D tentatively TRDD2 (6 bases). TCRdb leaves out the J gene; it was filled in here by matching the DNA to germline. This clonotype was obtained from a pool of human donors (malaria-infected and uninfected, not separated). In DNA, the CDR3 is TGTGCCTGCAAGCTCCACACTCCTTCCCGGGGACTTATTTACACCGATAAACTCATCTTT. It encodes CACKLHTPSRGLIYTDKLIF.